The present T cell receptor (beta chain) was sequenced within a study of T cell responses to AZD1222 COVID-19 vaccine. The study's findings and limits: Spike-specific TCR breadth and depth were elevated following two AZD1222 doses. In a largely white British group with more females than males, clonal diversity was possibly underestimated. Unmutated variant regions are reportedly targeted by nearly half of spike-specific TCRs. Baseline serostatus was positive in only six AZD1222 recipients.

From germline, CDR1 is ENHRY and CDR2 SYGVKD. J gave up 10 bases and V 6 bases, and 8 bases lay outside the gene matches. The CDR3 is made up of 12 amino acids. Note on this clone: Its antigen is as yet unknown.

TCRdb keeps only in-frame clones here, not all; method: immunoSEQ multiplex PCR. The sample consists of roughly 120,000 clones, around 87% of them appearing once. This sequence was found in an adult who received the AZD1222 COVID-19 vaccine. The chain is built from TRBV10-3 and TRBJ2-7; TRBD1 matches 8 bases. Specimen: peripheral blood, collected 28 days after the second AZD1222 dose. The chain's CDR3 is CAIRGQDGEQYF. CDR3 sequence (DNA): TGTGCCATCAGGGGACAGGATGGGGAACAGTACTTC.